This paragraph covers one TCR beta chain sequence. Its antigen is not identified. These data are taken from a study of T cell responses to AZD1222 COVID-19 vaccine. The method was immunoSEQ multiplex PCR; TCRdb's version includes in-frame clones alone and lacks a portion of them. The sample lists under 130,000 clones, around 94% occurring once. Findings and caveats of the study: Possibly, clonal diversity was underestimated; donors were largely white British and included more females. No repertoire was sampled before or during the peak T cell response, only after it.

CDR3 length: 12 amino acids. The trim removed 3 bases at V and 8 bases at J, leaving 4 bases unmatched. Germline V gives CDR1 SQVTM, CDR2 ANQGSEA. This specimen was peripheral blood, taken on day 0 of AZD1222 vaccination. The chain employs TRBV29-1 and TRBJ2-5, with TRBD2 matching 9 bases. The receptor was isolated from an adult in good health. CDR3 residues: CSVDRTSATQYF. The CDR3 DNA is TGCAGCGTTGATAGGACTAGCGCTACCCAGTACTTC.